The clone carrying this T cell receptor beta chain was detected only a few times. Germline lookup yields CDR1 MDHEN and CDR2 SYDVKM. CDR3 length: 14 residues. V shed 5 bases and J shed 4 bases, with 14 bases lying between them. In the original workflow: Estimation of nucleated cell counts relied on the amplification of reference gene primers. Repertoires were generated with immunoSEQ multiplex PCR, while TCRdb's copy carries only in-frame clones and drops some. From that table come the V and J calls and clone size; the DNA was used to work out D and trimming. Seen here are hundreds of thousands of clones, around 91% observed once, and the top ten hold roughly 1.1%. The data are from a study of blood T cell repertoires in COVID-19. On the study more broadly: From the United States, Italy and Spain came samples of acute and convalescent COVID-19.

The TCR was taken from a man younger than 45 who had recovered from COVID-19. Sequenced sample: PBMCs or T cells enriched from blood (not recorded which). This chain joins TRBV28 and TRBJ1-1; TRBD1 is a possible D gene (5 bases). This CDR3 reads CASSLPGGFTEAFF. In DNA form, the CDR3 reads TGTGCCAGCAGTCTCCCGGGGGGATTCACTGAAGCTTTCTTT.